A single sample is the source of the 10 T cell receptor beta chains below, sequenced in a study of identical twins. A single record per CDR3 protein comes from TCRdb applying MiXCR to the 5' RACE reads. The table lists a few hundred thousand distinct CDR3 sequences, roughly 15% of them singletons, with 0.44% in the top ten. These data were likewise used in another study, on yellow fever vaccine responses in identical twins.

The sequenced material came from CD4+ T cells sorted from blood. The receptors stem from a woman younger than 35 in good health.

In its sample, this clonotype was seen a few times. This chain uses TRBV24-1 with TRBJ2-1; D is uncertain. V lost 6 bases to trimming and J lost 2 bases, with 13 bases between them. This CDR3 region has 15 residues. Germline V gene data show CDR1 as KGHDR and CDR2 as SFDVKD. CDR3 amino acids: CATSSEKVAYNEQFF. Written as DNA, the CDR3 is TGTGCCACCAGTAGTGAAAAGGTCGCCTACAATGAGCAGTTCTTC.

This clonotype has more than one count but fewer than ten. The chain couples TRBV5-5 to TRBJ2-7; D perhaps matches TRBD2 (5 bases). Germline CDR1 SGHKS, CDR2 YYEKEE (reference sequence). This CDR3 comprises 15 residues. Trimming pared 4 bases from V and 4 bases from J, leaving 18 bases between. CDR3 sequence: CASSPPALASYEQYF. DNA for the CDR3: TGTGCCAGCAGCCCCCCGGCCCTAGCCTCGTACGAGCAGTACTTC.

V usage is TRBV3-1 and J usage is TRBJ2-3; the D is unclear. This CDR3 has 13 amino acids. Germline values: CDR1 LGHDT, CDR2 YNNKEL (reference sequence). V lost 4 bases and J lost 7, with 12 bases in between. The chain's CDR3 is CASSPPGRNTQYF. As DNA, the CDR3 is TGTGCCAGCAGCCCCCCCGGAAGAAATACGCAGTATTTT.

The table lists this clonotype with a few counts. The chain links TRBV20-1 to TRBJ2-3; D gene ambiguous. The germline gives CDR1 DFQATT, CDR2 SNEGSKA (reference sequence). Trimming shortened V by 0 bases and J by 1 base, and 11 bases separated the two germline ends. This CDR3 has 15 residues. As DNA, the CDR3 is TGCAGTGCTAGAGATATCCGGCAGGGCACAGATACGCAGTATTTT. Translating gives CSARDIRQGTDTQYF.

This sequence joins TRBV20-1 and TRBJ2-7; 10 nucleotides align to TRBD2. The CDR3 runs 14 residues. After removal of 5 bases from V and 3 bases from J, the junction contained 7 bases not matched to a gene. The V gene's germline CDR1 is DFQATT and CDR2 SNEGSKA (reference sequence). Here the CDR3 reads CSAYLLAGLYEQYF. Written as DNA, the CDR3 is TGCAGTGCTTACCTACTAGCGGGACTCTACGAGCAGTACTTC.

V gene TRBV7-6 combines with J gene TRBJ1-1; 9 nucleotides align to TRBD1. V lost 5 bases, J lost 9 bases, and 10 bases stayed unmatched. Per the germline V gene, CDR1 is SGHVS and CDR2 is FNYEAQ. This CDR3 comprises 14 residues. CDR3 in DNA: TGTGCCAGCAGCATGGGACAGGGTATGGGGAAAGCTTTCTTT. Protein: CASSMGQGMGKAFF.

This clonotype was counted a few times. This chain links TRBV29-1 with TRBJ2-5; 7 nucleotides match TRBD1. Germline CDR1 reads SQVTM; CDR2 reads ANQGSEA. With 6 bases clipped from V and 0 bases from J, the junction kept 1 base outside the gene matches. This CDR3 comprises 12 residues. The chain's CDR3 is CSVTGDQETQYF. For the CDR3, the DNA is TGCAGCGTAACAGGGGACCAAGAGACCCAGTACTTC.

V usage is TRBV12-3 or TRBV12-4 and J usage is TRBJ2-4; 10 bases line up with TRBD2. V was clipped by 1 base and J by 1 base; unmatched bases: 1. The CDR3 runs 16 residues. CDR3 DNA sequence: TGTGCCAGCAGTTTAGTAGCGGGGGGTGCCAAAAACATTCAGTACTTC. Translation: CASSLVAGGAKNIQYF.

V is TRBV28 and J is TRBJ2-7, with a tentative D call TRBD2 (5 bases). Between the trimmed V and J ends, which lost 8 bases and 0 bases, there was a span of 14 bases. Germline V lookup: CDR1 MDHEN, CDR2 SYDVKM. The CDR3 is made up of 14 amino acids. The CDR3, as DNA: TGTGCCAGCCAGCCGGAGGACCCCTCCTACGAGCAGTACTTC. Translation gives CASQPEDPSYEQYF.

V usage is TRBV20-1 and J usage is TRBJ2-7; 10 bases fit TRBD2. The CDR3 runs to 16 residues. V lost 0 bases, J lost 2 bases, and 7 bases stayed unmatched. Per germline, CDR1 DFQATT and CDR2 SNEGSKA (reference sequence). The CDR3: CSARDITSGTPYEQYF. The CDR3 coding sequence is TGCAGTGCTAGAGATATAACTAGCGGGACTCCCTACGAGCAGTACTTC.